This T cell receptor (beta chain) stems from a study of cytomegalovirus exposure and HLA in healthy donors. This clone occurred a few times. Its antigen is still unknown. Germline V gene lookup returns CDR1 SGHAT and CDR2 FQNNGV. This CDR3 is 16 amino acids long. V dropped 0 bases and J dropped 2 bases, with 13 bases sitting between them. General study findings and limits: In a later analysis, several top co-occurrence clusters appeared linked to parvovirus B19, influenza, CMV and Epstein-Barr virus.

Those who donated were healthy bone marrow donors. The PCR made use of 60 Vbeta and 13 Jbeta primers. Method: immunoSEQ multiplex PCR; TCRdb's copy keeps in-frame clones and lacks some. Among about 36,000 clones, approximately 74% were seen once, and the ten largest hold just over 6.5%. V gene TRBV11-2 combines with J gene TRBJ1-2; weak D call: TRBD1 (5 bases). This clonotype originated in a man aged 30 to 45 in good health and CMV-seronegative. Material for sequencing was PBMCs. The CDR3 reads CASSLDSGHTNYGYTF. As DNA, the CDR3 is TGTGCCAGCAGCTTAGATAGCGGACACACCAACTATGGCTACACCTTC.